What follows are 18 T cell receptor beta chains derived from one specimen sequenced in a study of regulatory T cells in long-lasting Graves disease. Described time point: newly diagnosed GD, antithyroid drugs for less than 3 months. Extracted PBMC RNA gave rise to the TCR library. Library construction for TCR beta used iRepertoire HTBI primers and Arm-PCR of CDR3 regions. TCRdb redid the calling of the multiplex PCR reads with MiXCR, one entry per CDR3 protein. The sample carries about 460,000 distinct CDR3 sequences, around 15% recorded once. This sample also belongs to another study, concerning T cells in Graves' hyperthyroidism and ophthalmopathy.

Sequenced here: peripheral blood mononuclear cells (PBMCs), sampled at new diagnosis, from a patient treated with antithyroid drugs. Every receptor here comes from a woman between 45 and 60 years old with Graves disease.

This clonotype was found many times. The chain has TRBV28 and TRBJ2-2, with D possibly matching TRBD2 (6 bases). V was trimmed by 3 bases and J by 4 bases, leaving 15 bases between them. The CDR3 contains 16 residues. Germline CDR1 and CDR2: MDHEN and SYDVKM. CDR3 coding DNA: TGTGCCAGCAGTTTCTTCTGGGACTCGGGCACCGGGGAGCTGTTTTTT. As protein: CASSFFWDSGTGELFF. Combining the CDR3 with reference TRBV28 and TRBJ2-2 gives the whole variable domain DVKVTQSSRYLVKRTGEKVFLECVQDMDHENMFWYRQDPGLGLRLIYFSYDVKMKEKGDIPEGYSVSREKKERFSLILESASTNQTSMYLCASSFFWDSGTGELFFGEGSRLTVL.

This clonotype appeared many times. The genes are TRBV6-1 and TRBJ1-5; D perhaps matches TRBD1 (5 bases). CDR1 is MNHNS and CDR2 is SASEGT in the germline V gene. Trimming removed 8 bases from V and 0 bases from J, with 20 bases in between. The CDR3 loop spans 17 amino acids. Here the CDR3 reads CASRSSYRRNSNQPQHF. CDR3 coding DNA: TGTGCCAGCCGATCAAGTTACAGGCGAAATAGCAATCAGCCCCAGCATTTT.

The sample holds many counts of this clonotype. The rearrangement joins TRBV28 to TRBJ2-7; perhaps TRBD1 as D (5 bases). CDR1 and CDR2 (germline): MDHEN, SYDVKM. The CDR3 contains 13 residues. Trimming left V 8 bases short and J 2 bases short, with 13 bases between. For the CDR3, the DNA is TGTGCCAGCTCAATAAGGGGTGCCTACGAGCAGTACTTC. As protein: CASSIRGAYEQYF.

In this sample, this clonotype turned up many times. The chain couples TRBV29-1 to TRBJ1-1, with TRBD1 matching over 7 bases. CDR1 SQVTM and CDR2 ANQGSEA come from the germline V gene. The ends lost 7 bases at V and 1 base at J; junction bases unmatched: 15. The CDR3 runs 16 residues. CDR3 in amino acids: CSASDDYRGPNTEAFF. The DNA of the CDR3 is TGCAGCGCAAGCGACGATTACAGGGGTCCGAACACTGAAGCTTTCTTT.

This clonotype was recorded at least ten times. This CDR3 reads CASSEVEGLAAPGTQYF. Here the CDR3 DNA reads TGTGCCAGCAGTGAAGTGGAGGGACTAGCGGCCCCCGGTACGCAGTATTTT. This sequence joins TRBV2 and TRBJ2-3; 11 bases align to TRBD2. Germline assignment: CDR1 SNHLY and CDR2 FYNNEI. The V segment lost 1 base and the J segment 8 bases; nucleotides outside the gene matches: 11. This CDR3 spans 17 amino acids.

In this sample, this clonotype turned up many times. The genes are TRBV29-1 and TRBJ2-7; a possible D gene is TRBD2 (6 bases). The germline CDR1 and CDR2 sequences are SQVTM and ANQGSEA. The CDR3 is 15 residues long. V was pared by 3 bases and J by 4 bases, with 19 bases between. In nucleotides, the CDR3 is TGCAGCGTTGAGGGAGGAGGCGGGACCGGGTACGAGCAGTACTTC. As protein: CSVEGGGGTGYEQYF.

This clonotype was counted many times. V and J are TRBV5-1 and TRBJ2-2; no definite D call. Germline values: CDR1 SGHRS, CDR2 YFSETQ. The CDR3 is 15 amino acids. V was shortened by 3 bases and J by 0 bases, with 9 bases between the two germline ends. CDR3 residues: CASSSRSANTGELFF. DNA for the CDR3: TGCGCCAGCAGCTCCAGGTCCGCGAACACCGGGGAGCTGTTTTTT.

The chain links TRBV18 to TRBJ2-7; 7 bases agree with TRBD2. The CDR3 runs to 14 residues. Germline lookup yields CDR1 KGHSH and CDR2 LQKENI. Germline trimming cut 3 bases from V and 3 bases from J; bases unmatched to any gene: 5. CDR3 sequence reads: CASSPGGESYEQYF. CDR3 nucleotides: TGTGCCAGCTCACCGGGGGGGGAAAGCTACGAGCAGTACTTC.

In the case of this clonotype: A much more abundant neighbour one base away suggests this may be a read error. V usage is TRBV7-6 and J usage is TRBJ1-2; 7 nucleotides agree with TRBD1. Trimming took 6 bases from V and 2 from J; bases not matched to a gene: 9. Germline CDR1 and CDR2: SGHVS and FNYEAQ. This CDR3 has 15 amino acids. This CDR3 reads CASSAQTGPNYGYTF. CDR3 nucleotide sequence: TGTGCCAGCAGTGCCCAGACAGGGCCCAACTATGGCTACACCTTC.

This clonotype was found many times. V usage is TRBV4-1 and J usage is TRBJ1-2; D is possibly TRBD1 (6 bases). Germline V gene lookup returns CDR1 MGHRA and CDR2 YSYEKL. CDR3 size: 15 residues. V was trimmed by 7 bases and J by 2 bases, leaving 17 bases between them. Here the CDR3 reads CASNQRAGTNYGYTF. The CDR3, as DNA: TGCGCCAGCAATCAGCGGGCAGGGACAAACTATGGCTACACCTTC.

This clonotype was counted only a few times. The rearrangement uses TRBV6-9 and TRBJ2-1; D is possibly TRBD2 (6 bases). Germline V gives CDR1 MNHGY, CDR2 SVAAGI. The CDR3 contains 16 residues. Trimming cost V 4 bases and J 4 bases, with 17 bases left between them. CDR3 residues: CASSLAEKGFYNEQFF. Written as DNA, the CDR3 is TGTGCCAGCAGTTTAGCGGAGAAGGGCTTTTACAATGAGCAGTTCTTC.

This clonotype has just a few counts. The V call is TRBV5-1, the J call TRBJ2-5; a weak D match, TRBD1 (5 bases). The germline CDR1 and CDR2 sequences are SGHRS and YFSETQ. Trimming removed 6 bases at V and 9 bases at J, with 24 bases between. This CDR3 contains 15 residues. Here the CDR3 reads CASIPTTDAKRPQYF. DNA for the CDR3: TGCGCCAGCATCCCCACGACAGACGCCAAGAGACCCCAGTACTTC.

About this clonotype: A read error may explain this, as a much larger clone is one base away. Lacking the conserved final phenylalanine or tryptophan, this CDR3 likely reflects a read error. The chain is built from TRBV2 and TRBJ1-4; D is unclear. The CDR3 is 15 residues long. Germline V lookup: CDR1 SNHLY, CDR2 FYNNEI. Trimming removed 3 bases at V and 0 bases at J, with 8 bases between. CDR3 DNA sequence: TGTGCCAGCAGTGACTCCCGTGCAACTAATGAAAAACTGTTTTTA. Translated, it gives CASSDSRATNEKLFL.

A few counts support this clonotype. The rearrangement links TRBV28 to TRBJ1-3; no reliable D call. CDR3 length: 15 amino acids. Trimming took 4 bases from V and 8 from J, leaving 18 bases between them. The germline V gene has CDR1 MDHEN and CDR2 SYDVKM. The CDR3 region has the DNA TGTGCCAGCAGTTCCCCGACCCGGGGAGAATACACCATATATTTT. It codes for CASSSPTRGEYTIYF.

Only a few counts were recorded for this clonotype. The gene calls are TRBV27 and TRBJ1-1, with D tentatively TRBD1 (5 bases). V lost 1 base and J 4 bases, leaving 10 bases between the germline ends. Germline CDR1 and CDR2: MNHEY and SMNVEV (reference sequence). The CDR3 consists of 14 residues. The CDR3 is CASSLWGRGTEAFF. CDR3 sequence (DNA): TGTGCCAGCAGTTTATGGGGCCGCGGCACTGAAGCTTTCTTT.

The sample holds a few counts of this clonotype. The chain uses TRBV29-1 and TRBJ2-1; 11 bases map to TRBD2. Germline trimming cut 0 bases from V and 7 bases from J; bases unmatched to any gene: 17. The CDR3 loop spans 19 amino acids. Germline lookup yields CDR1 SQVTM and CDR2 ANQGSEA. The CDR3 region has the DNA TGCAGCGTTGAAGATCTGTCTCCGGTAGCGGGAGGGCCTGGTAATGAGCAGTTCTTC. As protein: CSVEDLSPVAGGPGNEQFF.

The sample holds many counts of this clonotype. V usage is TRBV28 and J usage is TRBJ1-1, with TRBD1 identical over 7 bases. Germline CDR1 and CDR2: MDHEN and SYDVKM. The CDR3 has 15 residues. J was trimmed by 5 bases and V by 3 bases; bases with no gene match: 9. The CDR3, as DNA: TGTGCCAGCAGTTTCAGGGACAGTTACGGAACTGAAGCTTTCTTT. This sequence encodes CASSFRDSYGTEAFF.

This clonotype was recorded at least ten times. This chain uses TRBV12-3 or TRBV12-4 with TRBJ1-4; possibly TRBD1 for D (5 bases). This CDR3 has 12 residues. The germline V and J ends were trimmed by 7 bases and 8 bases, with 11 bases remaining between them. CDR3 region: CASTLGEEKLFF. The CDR3 DNA reads as TGTGCCAGCACCTTGGGGGAGGAAAAACTGTTTTTT.